The present TCR beta chain was sequenced within a study of memory CD4+ T cells and cytomegalovirus serostatus. Clones were read by immunoSEQ multiplex PCR, and TCRdb kept only the in-frame ones, dropping some. Here the sample spans about 100,000 clones, approximately 80% being singletons. In germline, CDR1 is ENHRY, CDR2 SYGVKD. V lost 6 bases, J lost 4 bases, and 9 bases lay in between. The CDR3 has 12 residues. Single viable CD3+CD4+CD8-CD45RO+ cells were sorted as the memory CD4+ T cells. Total CD4+ T cells were enriched by CD4 positive selection. This clone was detected only a few times. The TCR was taken from an adult in good health and CMV-seropositive. Sequences were obtained from memory CD4+ T cells from blood. The chain recombines TRBV10-3 with TRBJ1-1; a possible D gene is TRBD1 (5 bases). As DNA, the CDR3 is TGTGCCATCAGGTCAGGGATCACTGAAGCTTTCTTT. Translating gives CAIRSGITEAFF.